This T cell receptor beta chain was identified during a study of cytomegalovirus exposure and HLA in healthy donors. In the PCR, 60 Vbeta and 13 Jbeta primers were used. Here immunoSEQ multiplex PCR was the method, and the copy in TCRdb shows in-frame clones only, minus some. The sample has 150,000 to 200,000 clones, around four fifths seen once; the top ten hold around 4.1%. The sequence was collected from a man aged 45-65 years in good health and CMV-seropositive. The sample comprised PBMCs.

The CDR3 bases are TGTGCCAGCAGCCAAGAGGCTCAGGACAGACCTTCACCCCTCCACTTT. Its protein is CASSQEAQDRPSPLHF. This chain connects TRBV4-2 to TRBJ1-6, with D possibly being TRBD1 (6 bases). This CDR3 has 16 residues. CDR1 and CDR2 (germline): LGHNA, YNFKEQ. V was trimmed by 0 bases and J by 9 bases, leaving 15 bases between them.